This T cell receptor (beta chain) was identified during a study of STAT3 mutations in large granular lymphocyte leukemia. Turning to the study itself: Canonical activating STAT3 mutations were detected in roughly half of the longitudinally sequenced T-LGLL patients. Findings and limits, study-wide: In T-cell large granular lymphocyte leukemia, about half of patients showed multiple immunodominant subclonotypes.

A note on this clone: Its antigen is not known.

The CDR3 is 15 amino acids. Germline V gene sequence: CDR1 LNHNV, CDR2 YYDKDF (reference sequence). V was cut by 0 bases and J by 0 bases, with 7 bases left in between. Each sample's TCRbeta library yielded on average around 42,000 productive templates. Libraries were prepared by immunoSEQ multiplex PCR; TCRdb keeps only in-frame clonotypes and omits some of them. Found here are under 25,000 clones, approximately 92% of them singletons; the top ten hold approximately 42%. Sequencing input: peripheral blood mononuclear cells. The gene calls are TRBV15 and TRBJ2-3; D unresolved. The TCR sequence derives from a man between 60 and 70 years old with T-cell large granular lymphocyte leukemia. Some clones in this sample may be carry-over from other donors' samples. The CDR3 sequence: CATSRDAASTDTQYF. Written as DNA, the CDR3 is TGTGCCACCAGCAGAGATGCGGCCAGCACAGATACGCAGTATTTT.